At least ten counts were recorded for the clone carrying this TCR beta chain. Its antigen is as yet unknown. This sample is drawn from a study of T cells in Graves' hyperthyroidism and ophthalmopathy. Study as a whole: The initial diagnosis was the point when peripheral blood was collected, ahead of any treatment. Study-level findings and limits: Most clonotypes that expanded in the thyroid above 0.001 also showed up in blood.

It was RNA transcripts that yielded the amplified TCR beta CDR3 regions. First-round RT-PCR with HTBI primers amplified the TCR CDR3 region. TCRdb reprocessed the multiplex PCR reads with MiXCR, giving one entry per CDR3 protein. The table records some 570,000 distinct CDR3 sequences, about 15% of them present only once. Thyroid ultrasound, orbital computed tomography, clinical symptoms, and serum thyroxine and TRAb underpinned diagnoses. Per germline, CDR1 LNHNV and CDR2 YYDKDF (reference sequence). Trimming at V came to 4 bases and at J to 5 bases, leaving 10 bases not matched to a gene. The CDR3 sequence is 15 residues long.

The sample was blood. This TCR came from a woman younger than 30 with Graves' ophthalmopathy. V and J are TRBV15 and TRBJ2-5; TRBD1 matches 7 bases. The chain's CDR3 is CATSIINRGSETQYF. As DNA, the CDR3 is TGTGCCACCAGCATAATAAACAGGGGATCGGAGACCCAGTACTTC.